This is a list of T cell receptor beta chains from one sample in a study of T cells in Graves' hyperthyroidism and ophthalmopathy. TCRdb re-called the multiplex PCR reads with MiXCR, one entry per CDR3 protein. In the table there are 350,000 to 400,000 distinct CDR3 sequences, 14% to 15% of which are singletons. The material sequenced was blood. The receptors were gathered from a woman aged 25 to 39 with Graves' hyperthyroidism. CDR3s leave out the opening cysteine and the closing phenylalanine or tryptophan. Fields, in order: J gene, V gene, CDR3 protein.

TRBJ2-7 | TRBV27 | ASSLSSFSYEQY
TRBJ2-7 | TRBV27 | ASSLQGGPYEQY
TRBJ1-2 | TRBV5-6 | ASSFRQGSRYGYT
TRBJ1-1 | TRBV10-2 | ASRKDRGRTEAF
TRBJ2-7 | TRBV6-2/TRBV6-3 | ASSYRLAGGSYEQY
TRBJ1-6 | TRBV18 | ASSPAVGGRNSPLH
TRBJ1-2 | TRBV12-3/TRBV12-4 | ASRQQGAVPANGYT
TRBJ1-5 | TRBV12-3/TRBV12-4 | ASSLELYSNQPQH
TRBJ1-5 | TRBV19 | ASSGTGSQPQH
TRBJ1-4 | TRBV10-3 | AIGTESATNEKLF
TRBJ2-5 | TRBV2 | ASSEDAADQETQY
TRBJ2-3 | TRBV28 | ASSLLTSASTDTQY
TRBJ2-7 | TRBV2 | ASTGYDRYEQY
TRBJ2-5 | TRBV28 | ASSPAGAQETQY
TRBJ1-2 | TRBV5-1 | ASRMTGVYGYT
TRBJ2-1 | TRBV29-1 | SVVGLAGGYNEQF
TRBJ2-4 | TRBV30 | AWSEGVRNIQY
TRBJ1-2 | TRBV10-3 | TISEGDYGYT
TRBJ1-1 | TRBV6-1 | ASSEASLDTEAF
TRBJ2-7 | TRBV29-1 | SVDIWGGEQY
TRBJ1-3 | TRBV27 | ASSTTGPGSSGNTIY
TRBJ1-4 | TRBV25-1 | ASSLPGDVRKLF
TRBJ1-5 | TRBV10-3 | AIRGDRGEDQPQH
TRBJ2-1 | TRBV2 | ASSLSGLAGNNEQF